This is a list of T cell receptor beta chains from one sample in a study of cytomegalovirus exposure and HLA in healthy donors. Clones were sequenced by immunoSEQ multiplex PCR, and TCRdb holds only the in-frame ones, with some missing. Among more than 45,000 clones listed, about 72% were seen once. The specimen sequenced was PBMCs. These TCRs come from a man aged 30 to 39 in good health and CMV-seronegative. CDR3s include the opening cysteine and the closing phenylalanine or tryptophan. Fields, in order: J gene, D gene, clone size, V gene, CDR3 protein, CDR3 DNA. The D gene is left open where the match is weak. Some rows mark clone size as missing; the rest say once, few, many or name a class of expanded clone.

TRBJ2-3 . . TRBV11-2 CASSTIPSTDTQYF TGTGCCAGCAGCACTATCCCTAGCACAGATACGCAGTATTTT
TRBJ2-7 TRBD1 . TRBV29-1 CSVGAGGSYEQYF TGCAGCGTTGGGGCAGGGGGTTCCTACGAGCAGTACTTC
TRBJ2-2 . . TRBV29-1 CSARGWGAGELFF TGCAGCGCCCGGGGATGGGGGGCCGGGGAGCTGTTTTTT
TRBJ2-2 . few TRBV7-6 CASSLGNSNTGELFF TGTGCCAGCAGCTTAGGAAACTCAAACACCGGGGAGCTGTTTTTT
TRBJ2-3 . . TRBV29-1 CSVEGGQPSVDTQYF TGCAGCGTTGAAGGGGGGCAGCCTTCCGTTGATACGCAGTATTTT
TRBJ1-3 . once TRBV30 CAWDHALGGNTIYF TGTGCCTGGGATCATGCGCTCGGGGGAAACACCATATATTTT
TRBJ2-7 TRBD2 . TRBV9 CASSGSGPSYEQYF TGTGCCAGCAGCGGTAGCGGGCCCTCCTACGAGCAGTACTTC
TRBJ1-5 TRBD1 . TRBV6-5 CASRTGAMWPQHF TGTGCCAGCAGGACAGGGGCAATGTGGCCCCAGCATTTT
TRBJ2-7 . few TRBV18 CASSPGTEQYF TGTGCCAGCTCACCCGGTACCGAGCAGTACTTC
TRBJ2-7 TRBD2 . TRBV4-1 CASSRRLAGGFYEQYF TGCGCCAGCAGCCGAAGACTAGCGGGAGGATTCTACGAGCAGTACTTC
TRBJ2-3 . . TRBV9 CASSVGAATLRSTQYF TGTGCCAGCAGCGTAGGAGCAGCGACCCTCCGCAGTACGCAGTATTTT
TRBJ2-1 TRBD1 . TRBV9 CASSAPRQGNNEQFF TGTGCCAGCAGCGCACCCAGACAGGGAAACAATGAGCAGTTCTTC
TRBJ1-4 . . TRBV2 CASSVQGNEKLFF TGTGCCAGCAGCGTTCAGGGAAATGAAAAACTGTTTTTT
TRBJ2-1 . . TRBV5-1 CASSAGTLSSYNEQFF TGCGCCAGCAGCGCCGGGACATTGAGCTCCTACAATGAGCAGTTCTTC
TRBJ2-5 TRBD2 . TRBV12-5 CASGTLLAGKETQYF TGTGCTAGTGGTACTCTCCTAGCGGGAAAAGAGACCCAGTACTTC